This paragraph reports one TCR beta chain. What it binds is not known. The data derive from a study of cytomegalovirus exposure and HLA in healthy donors. Overall study results and limits: About 87% or about 30% of the time was how often most TCR beta V segments were productive, according to an earlier analysis.

The CDR3 has 15 amino acids. Germline-derived CDR1 and CDR2 are KGHSY and FQNENV. With 4 bases removed from V and 2 bases from J, the gap between germline ends came to 11 bases. PCR primers comprised 60 Vbeta and 13 Jbeta primers. The protocol was immunoSEQ multiplex PCR, while the TCRdb copy is restricted to in-frame clones and leaves out a portion. The data show roughly 130,000 clones, roughly four fifths seen once. The chain employs TRBV16 and TRBJ2-2; no clear D gene. The sample was PBMCs. This sequence originates from a male donor in good health and CMV-seropositive. The CDR3 region is CASSPTAVNTGELFF. In DNA, the CDR3 is TGTGCCAGCAGCCCGACGGCGGTCAACACCGGGGAGCTGTTTTTT.